This T cell receptor beta chain was captured by sequencing in a study of T cell changes during pregnancy in multiple sclerosis. The assay was immunoSEQ multiplex PCR, and TCRdb's table has in-frame clones only and misses some. Seen here are tens of thousands of clones, 80% to 95% observed once, and the top ten hold more than 0.6%. Trimming removed 2 bases from V and 0 bases from J; junction bases left unmatched: 5. CDR3 size: 16 residues. The germline CDR1 and CDR2 sequences are LNHDA and SQIVND (reference sequence). This TCR was recovered from a female donor with multiple sclerosis, enrolled in a pregnancy study. The material was CD4+ T cells from peripheral blood mononuclear cells, obtained in the first trimester of pregnancy. The V call is TRBV19, the J call TRBJ2-5; 8 bases match TRBD2. The chain's CDR3 is CASSIRLATNQETQYF. The CDR3 DNA follows: TGTGCCAGTAGTATACGACTAGCGACTAACCAAGAGACCCAGTACTTC.